The clone carrying this T cell receptor beta chain has ten or more counts. The sample belongs to a study of T cells in Graves' hyperthyroidism and ophthalmopathy. Template material for amplifying TCR beta CDR3 regions consisted of RNA transcripts. An initial round of RT-PCR targeting the TCR CDR3 relied on the HTBI primer set. TCRdb ran MiXCR on the multiplex PCR reads and lists one entry per CDR3 protein. The sample consists of hundreds of thousands of distinct CDR3 sequences, approximately 14% of them appearing once. In germline, CDR1 is GTSNPN, CDR2 SVGIG (reference sequence). The CDR3 contains 13 residues. V dropped 3 bases and J dropped 0 bases, with 9 bases sitting between them.

The sequence came from a man between 18 and 35 years old with Graves' ophthalmopathy. V is TRBV30 and J is TRBJ2-7; D gene ambiguous. Sample: blood. The chain's CDR3 is CAWRPKSSYEQYF. CDR3 in DNA: TGTGCCTGGAGGCCGAAAAGCTCCTACGAGCAGTACTTC.